A single T cell receptor (beta chain) is shown here with its context. This entry belongs to a study of blood T cell repertoires in COVID-19. Only in-frame clones appear in the TCRdb table, and some are missing; sequencing was by immunoSEQ multiplex PCR. The sample carries around 330,000 clones, more than 90% recorded once. CDR3 length equals 15 residues. The junction had 10 bases not matched to a gene; V was cut back by 4 bases and J by 8 bases. CDR1 and CDR2 (germline): SGDLS, YYNGEE. The rearrangement uses TRBV9 and TRBJ1-4; the match to TRBD1 covers 8 bases. Sample: PBMCs or T cells enriched from blood (not recorded which). The receptor comes from a man aged 60 to 69 who had recovered from COVID-19. CDR3 bases: TGTGCCAGCAGCCCCACAGAGACAGGGGTCGAAAAACTGTTTTTT. This encodes CASSPTETGVEKLFF.